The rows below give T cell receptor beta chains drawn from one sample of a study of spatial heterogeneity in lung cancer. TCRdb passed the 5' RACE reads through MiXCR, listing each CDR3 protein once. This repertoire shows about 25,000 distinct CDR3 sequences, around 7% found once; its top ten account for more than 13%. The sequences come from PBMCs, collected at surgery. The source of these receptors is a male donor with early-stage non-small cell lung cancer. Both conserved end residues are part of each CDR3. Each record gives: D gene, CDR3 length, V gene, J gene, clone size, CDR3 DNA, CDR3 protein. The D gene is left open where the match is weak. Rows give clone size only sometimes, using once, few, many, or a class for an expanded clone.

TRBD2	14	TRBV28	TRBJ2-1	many	TGTGCCAGCACTCGCGGGGGGCTCAACAATGAGCAGTTCTTC	CASTRGGLNNEQFF
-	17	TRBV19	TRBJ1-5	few	TGTGCCAGTAGTTCGAGCAGGGCACGTATTAGCAATCAGCCCCAGCATTTT	CASSSSRARISNQPQHF
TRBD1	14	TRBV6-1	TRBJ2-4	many	TGTGCCAGCTCCCGAGTGGACAGGGCGAACATTCAGTACTTC	CASSRVDRANIQYF
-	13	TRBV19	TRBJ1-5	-	TGTGCCAGTAGTATGACAGATTCACAGCCCCAGCATTTT	CASSMTDSQPQHF
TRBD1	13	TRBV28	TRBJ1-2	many	TGTGCCAGCAACGACAGGGCTGTAAATGGCTACACCTTC	CASNDRAVNGYTF
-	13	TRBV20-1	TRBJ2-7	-	TGCGGTGCAGAAGCGGAGAGCTCCTACGAGCAGTACTTC	CGAEAESSYEQYF
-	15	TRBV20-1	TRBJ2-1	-	TGCAGTGCCGGTGAGCGCCTAAGCTCCTACAATGAGCAGTTCTTC	CSAGERLSSYNEQFF
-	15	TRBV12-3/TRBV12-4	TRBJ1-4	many	TGTGCCAGCAGTTCTCGAGGGACGGGCGATGAAAAACTGTTTTTT	CASSSRGTGDEKLFF
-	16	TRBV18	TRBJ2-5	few	TGTGCCAGCTCAGAGTTAGCCCGGACTTCGAAAGAGACCCAGTACTTC	CASSELARTSKETQYF
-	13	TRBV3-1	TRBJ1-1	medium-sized	TGTGCCAGCAGCCAAGGGCTGAACACTGAAGCTTTCTTT	CASSQGLNTEAFF
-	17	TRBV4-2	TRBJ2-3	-	TGTGCCAGCAGCCAAGATTTACGAGCGGTCCTCACAGATACGCAGTATTTT	CASSQDLRAVLTDTQYF
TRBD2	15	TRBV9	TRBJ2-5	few	TGTGCCAGCAGCCTCGGACTAGCGGGGGGTGAGACCCAGTACTTC	CASSLGLAGGETQYF
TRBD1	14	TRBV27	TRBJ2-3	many	TGTGCCAGTCTCCGGGACAGGGTCGCAGATACGCAGTATTTT	CASLRDRVADTQYF
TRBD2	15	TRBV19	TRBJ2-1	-	TGTGCCAGTAGCTCTAGCGGGATCGCCTACAATGAGCAGTTCTTC	CASSSSGIAYNEQFF
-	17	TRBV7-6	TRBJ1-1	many	TGTGCCAGCAGCTTCGGTTCGAGGGGACTGTTGAACACTGAAGCTTTCTTT	CASSFGSRGLLNTEAFF
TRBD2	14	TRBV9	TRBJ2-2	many	TGTGCCAGCAGACGGGGGGAGAACACCGGGGAGCTGTTTTTT	CASRRGENTGELFF
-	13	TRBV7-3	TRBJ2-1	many	TGTGCCAGCAGCTTAGGTCGACAGAATGAGCAGTTCTTC	CASSLGRQNEQFF
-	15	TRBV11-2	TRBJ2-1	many	TGTGCCAGCAGCTTACGGGCTAGCTATAGCAATGAGCAGTTCTTC	CASSLRASYSNEQFF
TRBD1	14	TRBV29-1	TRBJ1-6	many	TGCAGCGTTGTGTATGGACAGGATGAGTCACCCCTCCACTTT	CSVVYGQDESPLHF
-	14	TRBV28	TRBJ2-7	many	TGTGCCAGCGAAAACCCCACCGGGGCCTACGAGCAGTACTTC	CASENPTGAYEQYF
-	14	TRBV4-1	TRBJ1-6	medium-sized	TGCGCCAGCAGCCAACCGAGACCTAATTCACCCCTCCACTTT	CASSQPRPNSPLHF
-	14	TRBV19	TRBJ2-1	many	TGTGCCAGTAGTATGGCCCAGGGGAGGAGTGAGCAGTTCTTC	CASSMAQGRSEQFF
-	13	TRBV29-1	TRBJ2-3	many	TGCAGCGTTGGGTATACGGTGGCAGATACGCAGTATTTT	CSVGYTVADTQYF
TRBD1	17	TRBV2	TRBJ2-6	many	TGTGCCAGCAGTGGCGGGACAGGGTCTCCTGGGGCCAACGTCCTGACTTTC	CASSGGTGSPGANVLTF
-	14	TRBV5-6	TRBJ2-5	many	TGTGCCAGCAGCTGGCCCCAGACCCTGGAGACCCAGTACTTC	CASSWPQTLETQYF
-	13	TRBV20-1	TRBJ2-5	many	TGCAGTGCTAGTCGCGGGATGCAAGAGACCCAGTACTTC	CSASRGMQETQYF
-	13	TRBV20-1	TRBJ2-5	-	TGCAGTGCTACGGGGGCGGGCCAAGAGACCCAGTACTTC	CSATGAGQETQYF
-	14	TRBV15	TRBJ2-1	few	TGTGCCACCAGCAGGCAGAGCTCCTACAATGAGCAGTTCTTC	CATSRQSSYNEQFF
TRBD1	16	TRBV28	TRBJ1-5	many	TGTGCCAGCAGTTTATGGGAACAGGGGATTAGTCAGCCCCAGCATTTT	CASSLWEQGISQPQHF
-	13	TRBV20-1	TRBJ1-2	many	TGCAGTGCTAGACGAGGTTCCGACTATGGCTACACCTTC	CSARRGSDYGYTF
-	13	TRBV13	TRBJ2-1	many	TGTGCCAGCAGCCGGAGGGCCAGGGATGAGCAGTTCTTC	CASSRRARDEQFF
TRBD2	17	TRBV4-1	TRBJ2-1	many	TGCGCCAGCAGCCAGTCGTCCGGGACTAAGGTCTACAATGAGCAGTTCTTC	CASSQSSGTKVYNEQFF
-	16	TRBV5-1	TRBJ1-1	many	TGCGCCAGCAGCTTGGACAGGCGACCTATGAACACTGAAGCTTTCTTT	CASSLDRRPMNTEAFF
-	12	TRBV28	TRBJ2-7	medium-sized	TGTGCCAGCAGTCTCCCATTTGTCGAGCAGTACTTC	CASSLPFVEQYF
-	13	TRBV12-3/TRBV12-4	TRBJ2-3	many	TGTGCCAGCAGACCTCTCCCAGCGGTCGGGGGGTATTTT	CASRPLPAVGGYF
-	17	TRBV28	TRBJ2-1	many	TGTGCCAGCAGTCCCTCAGGTGGCGGAGTCTCCTACAATGAGCAGTTCTTC	CASSPSGGGVSYNEQFF
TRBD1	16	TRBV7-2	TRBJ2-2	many	TGTGCCAGCAGCTTTGGACAGGGGGCGATATCCGGGGAGCTGTTTTTT	CASSFGQGAISGELFF
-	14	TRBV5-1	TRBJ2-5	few	TGCGCCAGCAGCCCTGGACGCCAGGAGGAGACCCAGTACTTC	CASSPGRQEETQYF
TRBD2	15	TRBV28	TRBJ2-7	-	TGTGCCAGCAGTGAAATAGCGGGAGGTTCCCACGAGCAGTACTTC	CASSEIAGGSHEQYF
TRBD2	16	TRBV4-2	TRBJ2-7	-	TGTGCCAGCAGCCCAAGGAAGGGGACTATCTCCTACGAGCAGTACTTC	CASSPRKGTISYEQYF
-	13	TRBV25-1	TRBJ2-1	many	TGTGCCAGCTTAGGACCATCCTACAATGAGCAGTTCTTC	CASLGPSYNEQFF
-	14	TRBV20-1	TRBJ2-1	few	TGCAGTGCTAGCTCCGCACAGTCAGTAAATGAGCAGTTCTTC	CSASSAQSVNEQFF
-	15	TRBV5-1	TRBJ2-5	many	TGCGCCAGCAGCTTTTTGGCGGGGAGTGATGAGACCCAGTACTTC	CASSFLAGSDETQYF
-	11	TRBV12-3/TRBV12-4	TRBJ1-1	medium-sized	TGTGCCAGCAGTTTGGCTAGGGAGGCTTTCTTT	CASSLAREAFF
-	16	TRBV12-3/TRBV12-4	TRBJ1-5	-	TGTGCCAGCAGTCCGAAAGGTGACTATAGCAATCAGCCCCAGCATTTT	CASSPKGDYSNQPQHF
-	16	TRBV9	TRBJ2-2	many	TGTGCCAGCAGCGTAGCCGGGGCGCTCAACACCGGGGAGCTGTTTTTT	CASSVAGALNTGELFF